The clone carrying this T cell receptor (beta chain) was observed at least ten times. The entry originates in a study of regulatory T cells in long-lasting Graves disease. Time point here: persistent/refractory GD, antithyroid drugs over 5 years with positive TRAb. Scientists built the TCR library using RNA that was extracted from PBMCs. TCR beta libraries were built with iRepertoire HTBI primers and Arm-PCR of CDR3 regions. TCRdb reprocessed the multiplex PCR reads with MiXCR, giving one entry per CDR3 protein. The sample lists approximately 400,000 distinct CDR3 sequences; about a quarter were seen once. The V gene's germline CDR1 is MNHNS and CDR2 SASEGT. The V and J ends lost 5 bases and 5 bases respectively, with 18 bases between them. There are 15 residues in the CDR3.

The gene calls are TRBV6-1 and TRBJ2-5; D tentatively fits TRBD1 or TRBD2 (5 bases each). Material: peripheral blood mononuclear cells (PBMCs), obtained when the disease was refractory, from a patient treated with antithyroid drugs. This clonotype was obtained from a female donor with Graves disease. In DNA form, the CDR3 reads TGTGCCAGCAGTCCTTGGGACCCCGCCCAGGAGACCCAGTACTTC. Translated, it gives CASSPWDPAQETQYF.